This T cell receptor (beta chain) was profiled in a study of blood T cell repertoires in COVID-19. About the study: Samples came from the United States, Italy and Spain, spanning acute and convalescent COVID-19. PBMCs, B-cell-depleted T cells, or T cells were the source of the cDNA or gDNA that made up the material.

Enrollment of patients from Seattle took place during active infection, with longitudinal follow-up. The table came from immunoSEQ multiplex PCR; TCRdb's copy has only in-frame clones and leaves some out. The sample consists of under 250,000 clones, 86% of them appearing once. This clone was observed a single time. CDR1 SGHAT and CDR2 FQNNGV come from the germline V gene. V trimming: 5 bases; J trimming: 2 bases; junction bases outside the gene matches: 5. CDR3 length: 15 residues. The sequence came from an elderly woman with COVID-19, enrolled during active disease. This chain connects TRBV11-2 to TRBJ1-4; TRBD1 matches at 7 bases. Source material: peripheral blood. CDR3 DNA sequence: TGTGCCAGCAGCCGCACAGGGGCCACTAATGAAAAACTGTTTTTT. It encodes CASSRTGATNEKLFF.